Below are 17 T cell receptor beta chains sequenced from a single sample in a study of cytomegalovirus exposure and HLA in healthy donors. The PCR employed 60 Vbeta primers together with 13 Jbeta primers. TCRdb's table, derived via immunoSEQ multiplex PCR, lists solely in-frame clones and lacks some. The table shows under 95,000 clones, with around 8% occurring only once. The sample consisted of PBMCs. Receptors originate from a man in his fifties or sixties in good health and CMV-seronegative.

This clone has a handful of counts. This chain connects TRBV6-6 to TRBJ2-5; 10 nucleotides agree with TRBD2. The end of the DNA aligns better with TRBJ2-7, so the J call may be wrong. The CDR3 sequence is 15 residues long. Germline-derived CDR1 and CDR2 are MNHNY and SVGAGI (reference sequence). CDR3 sequence: CASSYSLAGVPEQYF. The CDR3 DNA is TGTGCCAGCAGTTACAGTCTAGCGGGAGTTCCCGAGCAGTACTTC.

This clone was seen more than once but under ten times. The chain is built from TRBV28 and TRBJ2-5; TRBD2 might be the D (5 bases). V lost 6 bases, J lost 2 bases, and 13 bases lay in between. Looked up from germline, CDR1 is MDHEN and CDR2 is SYDVKM. This CDR3 comprises 14 residues. In DNA form, the CDR3 reads TGTGCCAGCAGCGCGAACGGCGGGCAAGAGACCCAGTACTTC. Translation gives CASSANGGQETQYF.

J is TRBJ2-1 and V is TRBV7-2; tentative D call: TRBD1 (6 bases). CDR3 length: 13 amino acids. Trimming shortened V by 6 bases and J by 6 bases, and 12 bases separated the two germline ends. CDR1 and CDR2 from the germline V gene are SGHTA and FQGNSA. The CDR3 DNA sequence: TGTGCCAGCAGTCGCAGGGGAAGCAATGAGCAGTTCTTC. Its translation: CASSRRGSNEQFF.

This chain links TRBV6-1 with TRBJ2-2; 8 nucleotides align to TRBD1. The junction had 6 bases not matched to a gene; V was cut back by 5 bases and J by 7 bases. The CDR3 extends over 14 amino acids. Germline CDR1 MNHNS, CDR2 SASEGT. CDR3 sequence reads: CASSRTGWDGELFF. For the CDR3, the DNA is TGTGCCAGCAGTCGGACAGGGTGGGACGGGGAGCTGTTTTTT.

The rearrangement joins TRBV7-3 to TRBJ2-3; D unresolved. Deletions cut 0 bases from V and 4 bases from J, with 8 bases between. The CDR3 runs to 14 residues. In germline, CDR1 is SGHTA, CDR2 FQGTGA. The CDR3 loop reads CASSLTGAADTQYF. Here the CDR3 DNA reads TGTGCCAGCAGCTTAACTGGTGCGGCAGATACGCAGTATTTT.

The genes are TRBV27 and TRBJ2-7; 7 bases match TRBD1. V shed 1 base and J 5 bases; nucleotides not matched to a gene: 2. Germline V gene lookup returns CDR1 MNHEY and CDR2 SMNVEV (reference sequence). This CDR3 contains 13 residues. Here the CDR3 DNA reads TGTGCCAGCAGTTTATTAGACAGGGACGAGCAGTACTTC. Encoded protein: CASSLLDRDEQYF.

The V call is TRBV6-5, the J call TRBJ2-7; 8 nucleotides agree with TRBD1. CDR1 is MNHEY and CDR2 is SVGAGI in the germline V gene. There are 14 residues in the CDR3. J was trimmed by 4 bases and V by 2 bases; bases with no gene match: 4. This CDR3 reads CASSYGQGEYEQYF. CDR3 coding DNA: TGTGCCAGCAGTTACGGACAGGGAGAGTACGAGCAGTACTTC.

The chain recombines TRBV5-4 with TRBJ1-1; TRBD1 aligns across 8 bases. The CDR3 is made up of 15 amino acids. CDR1 SGHNT and CDR2 YYREEE come from the germline V gene (reference sequence). V shed 3 bases, J shed 5 bases, and the junction held 9 bases outside the gene matches. CDR3 loop: CASSSAETGETEAFF. The CDR3 DNA follows: TGTGCCAGCAGCTCCGCCGAGACAGGGGAAACTGAAGCTTTCTTT.

The sample holds a few counts of this clone. Relative to the germline gene, one junction end is altered; a read error may explain this. The J gene is TRBJ2-5, the V gene TRBV7-6; D might be TRBD2 (5 bases). Germline CDR1 and CDR2: SGHVS and FNYEAQ. This CDR3 contains 14 residues. The DNA for the CDR3 is TGTGCCAGCAGTTCAACGCGGGTCCAAGAAACCCAGTACTTC. The encoded protein is CASSSTRVQETQYF.

This clone was detected a few times. V usage is TRBV6-1 and J usage is TRBJ2-7, with 8 bases aligning to TRBD1. Trimming cost V 4 bases and J 0 bases; bases outside gene matches: 8. This CDR3 region has 16 residues. CDR1 and CDR2 (germline): MNHNS, SASEGT. The CDR3 loop reads CASSGIRDRLSYEQYF. The CDR3 DNA is TGTGCCAGCAGTGGAATCCGGGACAGGCTCTCCTACGAGCAGTACTTC.

In this sample, this clone turned up once. The rearrangement uses TRBV6-6 and TRBJ2-5; D might be TRBD2 (7 bases). The CDR3 loop spans 15 amino acids. V lost 5 bases, J lost 5 bases, and 18 bases lay in between. The germline V gene encodes CDR1 MNHNY and CDR2 SVGAGI (reference sequence). CDR3 nucleotide sequence: TGTGCCAGCAGTGACCTCACGGGGGGCGGGGAGACCCAGTACTTC. This sequence encodes CASSDLTGGGETQYF.

This sequence joins TRBV5-1 and TRBJ1-3; tentative D call: TRBD2 (6 bases). The DNA end is more similar to TRBJ2-2, so the J call may be wrong. The CDR3 loop spans 14 amino acids. CDR1 and CDR2 (germline): SGHRS, YFSETQ. CDR3 protein: CASSLAGVTGELFF. In DNA form, the CDR3 reads TGCGCCAGCAGCTTGGCGGGAGTTACCGGGGAGCTGTTTTTT.

This clone has a handful of counts. The rearrangement links TRBV9 to TRBJ2-3, with TRBD2 matching over 14 bases. Germline lookup yields CDR1 SGDLS and CDR2 YYNGEE. The trim removed 0 bases at V and 6 bases at J, leaving 0 bases unmatched. The CDR3 consists of 15 residues. The CDR3 nucleotides are TGTGCCAGCAGCGTAGGGACTAGCGGGAGGGATACGCAGTATTTT. Its translation is CASSVGTSGRDTQYF.

This clone was detected a few times. The CDR3 loop reads CASSRLRDTGELFF. The CDR3 DNA sequence: TGTGCCAGCAGCCGTCTGCGGGACACCGGGGAGCTGTTTTTT. This sequence joins TRBV9 and TRBJ2-2; the D gene is possibly TRBD2 (5 bases). In germline, CDR1 is SGDLS, CDR2 YYNGEE. The CDR3 covers 14 residues. V lost 4 bases, J lost 3 bases, and 10 bases lay in between.

The chain employs TRBV11-3 and TRBJ2-2; D gene uncertain. Trimming took 1 base from V and 0 from J, leaving 3 bases between them. Germline V gives CDR1 SGHNT, CDR2 YENEEA. The CDR3 totals 14 residues. Written as DNA, the CDR3 is TGTGCCAGCAGCTTAGCTTCGAACACCGGGGAGCTGTTTTTT. Residues: CASSLASNTGELFF.

This clone occurred a few times. The J gene is TRBJ1-5, the V gene TRBV7-9; D gene uncertain. The germline CDR1 and CDR2 sequences are SEHNR and FQNEAQ (reference sequence). The CDR3 runs to 12 residues. Trimming took off 4 bases at V and 5 bases at J, with 6 bases between the two ends. CDR3 bases: TGTGCCAGCAGCTCTATAGATCAGCCCCAGCATTTT. Translation: CASSSIDQPQHF.

This clone was picked up a small number of times. The rearrangement links TRBV29-1 to TRBJ1-2, with D maybe TRBD1 (6 bases). V was trimmed by 2 bases and J by 2 bases, leaving 9 bases between them. There are 13 residues in the CDR3. CDR1 and CDR2 from the germline V gene are SQVTM and ANQGSEA. CDR3 residues: CSVENRANYGYTF. The CDR3 DNA sequence: TGCAGCGTTGAAAACAGGGCCAACTATGGCTACACCTTC.